Listed here are 32 T cell receptor beta chains from one sample, sequenced in a study of T cell repertoires in cytomegalovirus infection. Via MiXCR, TCRdb re-called the reads, giving one row per CDR3 protein. Of roughly 180,000 distinct CDR3 sequences listed, about 28% are singletons. What was sequenced was PBMCs. The origin of the receptors is a human donor in good health (CMV status not recorded). Some clones in this sample may be carry-over from other donors' samples.

This clonotype occurred a few times. This sequence joins TRBV7-9 and TRBJ2-5; a weak D match, TRBD2 (6 bases). The CDR3 spans 17 residues. Germline values: CDR1 SEHNR, CDR2 FQNEAQ (reference sequence). V lost 5 bases to trimming and J lost 2 bases, with 21 bases between them. The CDR3 nucleotides are TGTGCCAGCAGCAGACCGGGGGAATCCACCGGGCAAGAGACCCAGTACTTC. It translates to CASSRPGESTGQETQYF.

This clonotype was seen many times. The V and J genes are TRBV7-2 and TRBJ2-7, with 8 bases aligning to TRBD1. Trimming at V came to 6 bases and at J to 2 bases, leaving 3 bases not matched to a gene. The V gene's germline CDR1 is SGHTA and CDR2 FQGNSA. CDR3 length equals 13 residues. CDR3 residues: CASRGTGAYEQYF. Here the CDR3 DNA reads TGTGCCAGCAGGGGGACAGGTGCCTACGAGCAGTACTTC.

This clonotype showed up many times. The chain has TRBV7-2 and TRBJ1-1; 7 positions match TRBD1. CDR1 and CDR2 (germline): SGHTA, FQGNSA. This CDR3 has 14 amino acids. V lost 5 bases, J lost 1 base, and 4 bases stayed unmatched. The CDR3 reads CASSRTGPNTEAFF. For the CDR3, the DNA is TGTGCCAGCAGCCGGACAGGCCCGAACACTGAAGCTTTCTTT. Full variable domain (remainder filled in from reference TRBV7-2 and TRBJ1-1): GAGVSQSPSNKVTEKGKDVELRCDPISGHTALYWYRQSLGQGLEFLIYFQGNSAPDKSGLPSDRFSAERTGGSVSTLTIQRTQQEDSAVYLCASSRTGPNTEAFFGQGTRLTVV.

The chain joins TRBV20-1 to TRBJ1-5, with TRBD1 matching over 8 bases. The length of the CDR3 is 13 residues. Germline V gene data show CDR1 as DFQATT and CDR2 as SNEGSKA (reference sequence). V trimming: 6 bases; J trimming: 1 base; junction bases outside the gene matches: 2. CDR3 bases: TGCAGTGCCCGGACAGGGAGCAATCAGCCCCAGCATTTT. Residues: CSARTGSNQPQHF.

V is TRBV20-1 and J is TRBJ2-7; 9 nucleotides agree with TRBD1. The CDR3 is 12 amino acids. Germline V lookup: CDR1 DFQATT, CDR2 SNEGSKA (reference sequence). CDR3 sequence: CSARDREHEQYF. CDR3 sequence (DNA): TGCAGCGCCCGGGACAGGGAGCACGAGCAGTACTTC.

V usage is TRBV19 and J usage is TRBJ2-1; possible D gene TRBD2, 5 bases. Germline V lookup: CDR1 LNHDA, CDR2 SQIVND (reference sequence). This CDR3 has 12 residues. Trimming left V 6 bases short and J 8 bases short, with 11 bases between. The CDR3 DNA reads TGTGCCAGTAGCCCTGTCGGGGATGAGCAGTTCTTC. The encoded protein is CASSPVGDEQFF.

This clonotype was observed at least ten times. V is TRBV7-2 and J is TRBJ2-3, with D uncertain. With 3 bases removed from V and 0 bases from J, the gap between germline ends came to 1 base. From germline, CDR1 is SGHTA and CDR2 FQGNSA. CDR3 length: 12 residues. CDR3 protein: CASSFSTDTQYF. CDR3 DNA sequence: TGTGCCAGCAGCTTCAGCACAGATACGCAGTATTTT.

The CDR3, as DNA: TGTGCCAGTAGGAGGTCTTCTCAAGAGACCCAGTACTTC. This encodes CASRRSSQETQYF. This rearrangement joins TRBV19 to TRBJ2-5; D is unclear. The germline V gene has CDR1 LNHDA and CDR2 SQIVND (reference sequence). This CDR3 contains 13 residues. The V and J ends lost 6 bases and 2 bases respectively, with 10 bases between them.

Here the CDR3 reads CSVDQRQGTEAFF. The CDR3 DNA is TGCAGCGTTGACCAGCGGCAGGGCACTGAAGCTTTCTTT. The chain uses TRBV29-1 and TRBJ1-1, with D perhaps TRBD1 (5 bases). V lost 3 bases, J lost 4 bases, and 12 bases lay in between. The CDR3 spans 13 residues. Germline CDR1 and CDR2: SQVTM and ANQGSEA.

Comment on this clonotype: This may be a read error: a much more frequent sequence differs by one nucleotide. The CDR3 here is CASSLTGRETEAFF. The CDR3 region has the DNA TGTGCCAGCAGCCTTACGGGACGGGAAACTGAAGCTTTCTTT. The V gene is TRBV7-2, the J gene TRBJ1-1; TRBD1 is a possible D gene (5 bases). Deletions cut 5 bases from V and 5 bases from J, with 15 bases between. Germline V gene data show CDR1 as SGHTA and CDR2 as FQGNSA. The CDR3 length is 14 residues. Filled out from reference TRBV7-2 and TRBJ1-1, the complete variable domain reads GAGVSQSPSNKVTEKGKDVELRCDPISGHTALYWYRQSLGQGLEFLIYFQGNSAPDKSGLPSDRFSAERTGGSVSTLTIQRTQQEDSAVYLCASSLTGRETEAFFGQGTRLTVV.

This clonotype appeared a few times. DNA of the CDR3: TGTGCCAGCAGTCAGGGGACGCCGACCAGCTCCTACGAGCAGTACTTC. This encodes CASSQGTPTSSYEQYF. This chain uses TRBV7-6 with TRBJ2-7, with D perhaps TRBD1 (6 bases). CDR1 and CDR2 from the germline V gene are SGHVS and FNYEAQ. Trimming removed 6 bases at V and 0 bases at J, with 18 bases between. There are 16 residues in the CDR3.

This clonotype has only a few counts. The chain recombines TRBV7-2 with TRBJ1-5; 7 bases align to TRBD1. From germline, CDR1 is SGHTA and CDR2 FQGNSA. Unmatched junction bases numbered 5, after V lost 3 bases and J lost 0 bases. The CDR3 is made up of 16 amino acids. The chain's CDR3 is CASSLGQPYSNQPQHF. In nucleotides, the CDR3 is TGTGCCAGCAGCTTGGGACAGCCCTATAGCAATCAGCCCCAGCATTTT.

The chain has TRBV20-1 and TRBJ1-4, with D unresolved. The CDR3 extends over 13 amino acids. The V gene's germline CDR1 is DFQATT and CDR2 SNEGSKA (reference sequence). V was pared by 6 bases and J by 5 bases, with 13 bases between. Here the CDR3 DNA reads TGCAGTGCCAACCGGGCCCTAAATGAAAAACTGTTTTTT. The encoded protein is CSANRALNEKLFF.

This clonotype was observed a handful of times. V and J are TRBV28 and TRBJ1-5; possibly TRBD1 for D (5 bases). The CDR3 consists of 18 residues. Trimming took 2 bases from V and 3 from J, leaving 20 bases between them. The germline CDR1 and CDR2 sequences are MDHEN and SYDVKM. The DNA of the CDR3 is TGTGCCAGCAGTTTAAAAGGTGGGGCCGCACTTACCAATCAGCCCCAGCATTTT. This encodes CASSLKGGAALTNQPQHF.

CDR3 sequence: CASSLSDRAYEQYF. The CDR3 coding sequence is TGTGCCAGCAGCCTATCGGACAGGGCCTACGAGCAGTACTTC. The rearrangement uses TRBV7-2 and TRBJ2-7; 8 nucleotides align to TRBD1. The trim removed 5 bases at V and 2 bases at J, leaving 5 bases unmatched. Germline V gene data show CDR1 as SGHTA and CDR2 as FQGNSA. The CDR3 runs 14 residues.

This clonotype was found many times. This chain joins TRBV7-8 and TRBJ2-5; 16 nucleotides agree with TRBD2. The V and J ends lost 4 bases and 5 bases, in that order; junction bases with no gene match: 10. This CDR3 spans 18 amino acids. The germline V gene has CDR1 SGHVS and CDR2 FQNEAQ. The chain's CDR3 is CASSSQGTSGGARETQYF. CDR3 nucleotide sequence: TGTGCCAGCAGCTCCCAAGGGACTAGCGGGGGGGCCCGGGAGACCCAGTACTTC.

The V call is TRBV12-3 or TRBV12-4, the J call TRBJ1-1, with no clear D. CDR3 length: 14 residues. The ends were cut back, 7 bases at V and 2 bases at J, with 14 bases in the middle. This CDR3 is CASTLRVTNTEAFF. CDR3 in DNA: TGTGCCAGCACCCTAAGGGTCACAAACACTGAAGCTTTCTTT.

The V and J genes are TRBV6-1 and TRBJ2-1; tentatively, D is TRBD2 (6 bases). V shed 5 bases and J shed 10 bases, with 21 bases lying between them. The germline gives CDR1 MNHNS, CDR2 SASEGT. CDR3 length: 15 amino acids. In DNA, the CDR3 is TGTGCCAGCAGTCCTTGGGAAGCGAAACGGGGGGAGCAGTTCTTC. It yields the protein CASSPWEAKRGEQFF.

This clonotype was observed a few times. The CDR3 DNA is TGTGCCAGCATCCTCAAACGGAATCAGCCCCAGCATTTT. Its translation is CASILKRNQPQHF. The chain couples TRBV28 to TRBJ1-5; no firm D call. The CDR3 is 13 residues long. Trimming removed 7 bases at V and 4 bases at J, with 11 bases between. Germline V lookup: CDR1 MDHEN, CDR2 SYDVKM.

V is TRBV11-2 and J is TRBJ1-5; the match to TRBD1 covers 12 bases. CDR3 length: 16 residues. Germline CDR1 reads SGHAT; CDR2 reads FQNNGV. V shed 3 bases, J shed 7 bases, and the junction held 7 bases outside the gene matches. DNA of the CDR3: TGTGCCAGCAGCTTGGGGGGACAGGGGGCCCAACAGCCCCAGCATTTT. As protein: CASSLGGQGAQQPQHF. The full variable domain, rest sourced from reference TRBV11-2 and TRBJ1-5, is EAGVAQSPRYKIIEKRQSVAFWCNPISGHATLYWYQQILGQGPKLLIQFQNNGVVDDSQLPKDRFSAERLKGVDSTLKIQPAKLEDSAVYLCASSLGGQGAQQPQHFGDGTRLSIL.

The J gene is TRBJ2-7, the V gene TRBV25-1, with D possibly being TRBD2 (5 bases). This CDR3 contains 12 residues. V was shortened by 5 bases and J by 3 bases, with 8 bases between the two germline ends. Germline V lookup: CDR1 MGHDK, CDR2 SYGVNS. CDR3 region: CASSRDLYEQYF. In DNA form, the CDR3 reads TGTGCCAGCAGTCGGGATCTCTACGAGCAGTACTTC.

This clonotype was observed a handful of times. This rearrangement joins TRBV5-5 to TRBJ2-5; 7 bases line up with TRBD1. The V gene end was trimmed by 3 bases and the J gene end by 7 bases; junction bases not matched to a gene: 9. The length of the CDR3 is 14 residues. Germline assignment: CDR1 SGHKS and CDR2 YYEKEE (reference sequence). The CDR3 is CASSSTGAPGTQYF. The CDR3 DNA sequence: TGTGCCAGCAGCTCTACAGGGGCCCCGGGGACCCAGTACTTC.

This chain links TRBV5-1 with TRBJ1-1; no clear D. Per the germline V gene, CDR1 is SGHRS and CDR2 is YFSETQ. Trimming shortened V by 4 bases and J by 2 bases, and 12 bases separated the two germline ends. CDR3 length: 14 residues. CDR3 nucleotide sequence: TGCGCCAGCAGCCCCCAGTGGGGTAACACTGAAGCTTTCTTT. Its translation is CASSPQWGNTEAFF.

The V and J genes are TRBV6-1 and TRBJ1-3; D remains ambiguous. The CDR3 runs 15 residues. The germline gives CDR1 MNHNS, CDR2 SASEGT. With 3 bases removed from V and 0 bases from J, the gap between germline ends came to 9 bases. CDR3 in amino acids: CASSDPWPSGNTIYF. The CDR3 DNA follows: TGTGCCAGCAGTGACCCCTGGCCCTCTGGAAACACCATATATTTT.

This clonotype was found a few times. The J gene is TRBJ1-2, the V gene TRBV6-1; D is unresolved. This CDR3 has 13 amino acids. Trimming stripped 8 bases from V and 4 bases from J, with 14 bases between. Germline CDR1 MNHNS, CDR2 SASEGT. The CDR3 DNA is TGTGCCAGCGGCCGCGGGTTAGGCTATGGCTACACCTTC. It translates to CASGRGLGYGYTF.

This clonotype was counted many times. The chain joins TRBV7-3 to TRBJ2-1, with 9 bases fitting TRBD2. Trimming took 1 base from V and 7 from J; bases not matched to a gene: 5. This CDR3 is built from 15 residues. From germline, CDR1 is SGHTA and CDR2 FQGTGA. The CDR3 here is CASSLMRTSANEQFF. CDR3 DNA: TGTGCCAGCAGCTTAATGAGGACTAGCGCGAATGAGCAGTTCTTC.

This chain joins TRBV5-6 and TRBJ2-2; no definite D call. Germline CDR1 is SGHDT and CDR2 is YYEEEE. Between the trimmed V and J ends, which lost 2 bases and 4 bases, there was a span of 12 bases. This CDR3 comprises 15 residues. The CDR3 is CASSLEVVFTGELFF. In DNA form, the CDR3 reads TGTGCCAGCAGCTTAGAGGTAGTGTTCACCGGGGAGCTGTTTTTT.

The sample holds a few counts of this clonotype. The rearrangement uses TRBV19 and TRBJ2-7; no firm D call. The V and J ends lost 5 bases and 6 bases respectively, with 14 bases between them. CDR1 is LNHDA and CDR2 is SQIVND in the germline V gene (reference sequence). The CDR3 length is 13 residues. The CDR3 DNA reads TGTGCCAGTAGTGACGACGGGCCCATCGAGCAGTACTTC. Its translation: CASSDDGPIEQYF.

Remarks on this clonotype: A read error is possible here, since a much larger clone lies one base away. This rearrangement joins TRBV7-2 to TRBJ1-1; no firm D call. This CDR3 is built from 12 residues. The germline V gene encodes CDR1 SGHTA and CDR2 FQGNSA. V lost 0 bases to trimming and J lost 10 bases, with 9 bases between them. Written as DNA, the CDR3 is TGTGCCAGCAGCTTAGCACGTTCAGGAGCTTTCTTT. Translation: CASSLARSGAFF.

This clonotype has only a few counts. The chain has TRBV30 and TRBJ1-3, with a tentative D call TRBD1 (6 bases). Germline values: CDR1 GTSNPN, CDR2 SVGIG (reference sequence). V shed 0 bases and J shed 0 bases, with 9 bases lying between them. The length of the CDR3 is 15 residues. The CDR3 DNA sequence: TGTGCCTGGAGTGTAGGGACAAGCTCTGGAAACACCATATATTTT. Translation: CAWSVGTSSGNTIYF.

This clonotype has a handful of counts. J is TRBJ2-7 and V is TRBV20-1; TRBD1 is a possible D gene (7 bases). V lost 4 bases to trimming and J lost 0 bases, with 16 bases between them. Germline assignment: CDR1 DFQATT and CDR2 SNEGSKA (reference sequence). CDR3 size: 15 residues. Written as DNA, the CDR3 is TGCAGTGCTATGGGGCCGCAGGGGGGCTCCTACGAGCAGTACTTC. Its protein product is CSAMGPQGGSYEQYF.

This clonotype has more than one count but fewer than ten. This sequence joins TRBV7-9 and TRBJ1-4, with 10 bases matching TRBD1. CDR1 is SEHNR and CDR2 is FQNEAQ in the germline V gene (reference sequence). The J segment lost 8 bases and the V segment lost 11 bases, leaving 5 bases of the junction unmatched. The CDR3 has 12 residues. The CDR3 coding sequence is TGTGCCGGCGGACAGGGGGGCGAAAAACTGTTTTTT. This codes for CAGGQGGEKLFF.